Sequencing of this T cell receptor beta chain was carried out in a study of OX40 agonist ivuxolimab in advanced cancers. Overall study findings and caveats: Antigen specificity of clonally expanded peripheral T cells was not established.

The assay was immunoSEQ multiplex PCR, and TCRdb's table has in-frame clones only and misses some. This repertoire shows around 110,000 clones, around 93% found once; its top ten account for 1% to 1.5%. This CDR3 spans 16 amino acids. V was trimmed by 3 bases and J by 0 bases, leaving 9 bases between them. Germline values: CDR1 SGHDN, CDR2 FVKESK. Points on this clone: The antigen is unknown.

The sample in question was CD4+ or CD8+ T cells sorted from blood, obtained in a trial of the OX40 agonist ivuxolimab. The genes are TRBV14 and TRBJ2-6; unclear D gene. The sequence came from an adult with an advanced solid tumor such as melanoma, head and neck, liver or kidney cancer. The CDR3 loop is CASSHMTSSGANVLTF. The DNA of the CDR3 is TGTGCCAGCAGCCATATGACGAGCTCTGGGGCCAACGTCCTGACTTTC.